These T cell receptor beta chains were read from a single sample in a study of blood T cell repertoires in COVID-19. Clones were read by immunoSEQ multiplex PCR, and TCRdb kept only the in-frame ones, dropping some. The data contain roughly 72,000 clones, more than 75% of them singletons. Source material: peripheral blood. The receptors stem from a human donor in a cohort sampled during active COVID-19. The CDR3 runs from the conserved cysteine through the conserved F or W.

v_call	j_call	cdr3_aa
TRBV6-1	TRBJ2-3	CASSDQYGRTDTQYF
TRBV6-5	TRBJ1-2	CASSYSRGGGYGYTF
TRBV5-1	TRBJ2-3	CASSYSLAGGQGDTQYF
TRBV5-6	TRBJ1-2	CASSDSPFPISF
TRBV15	TRBJ2-1	CATSRGQSEQFF
TRBV5-1	TRBJ2-7	CASSRDSLYEQYF
TRBV5-4	TRBJ2-5	CASSPAAGALGETQYF
TRBV28	TRBJ1-6	CASKRTGGIESPLHF
TRBV18	TRBJ1-5	CASSPSDRAQPQHF
TRBV6-5	TRBJ1-2	CASSRDRAYGYTF
TRBV9	TRBJ2-7	CASSVPGLAGEGRSYEQYF
TRBV9	TRBJ2-6	CASSAQGRALGANVLTF
TRBV5-1	TRBJ2-3	CASSLVAGTDTQYF
TRBV28	TRBJ1-1	CASSFNRRGSNTEAFF
TRBV7-3	TRBJ2-5	CASSLSGLAEETQYF
TRBV5-1	TRBJ2-2	CASSALTGLNTGELFF
TRBV5-1	TRBJ2-2	CASSTDTGELFF
TRBV6-5	TRBJ2-3	CASSYSPQISTDTQYF
TRBV7-2	TRBJ2-7	CASSLGFSGRWSSYEQYF
TRBV30	TRBJ1-5	CAWSVETGGNQPQHF
TRBV19	TRBJ2-2	CASLKTSGIWGTGELFF
TRBV3-1/TRBV3-2	TRBJ2-3	CASSQRGSDTQYF
TRBV5-4	TRBJ2-3	CASSRGTGGGTDTQYF
TRBV25-1	TRBJ2-3	CASSDRVAGANTQYF
TRBV6-6	TRBJ2-7	CASRLGTGGRNEQYF
TRBV14	TRBJ2-2	CASSRGQGRTGELFF
TRBV5-1	TRBJ2-3	CASSLVSGTDSTDTQYF
TRBV2	TRBJ2-7	CASSGARRGNEQYF
TRBV7-2	TRBJ2-2	CASSLAQNTGELFF
TRBV19	TRBJ1-5	CASSIGGTGQPQHF
TRBV6-2/TRBV6-3	TRBJ1-6	CASSRRSYNSPLHF
TRBV7-9	TRBJ2-5	CASSSGQGQETQYF
TRBV18	TRBJ2-7	CASSPNGQGGDEQYF
TRBV7-2	TRBJ2-1	CASSLVSRGAYNEQFF
TRBV18	TRBJ2-3	CASSPPAGTDTQYF
TRBV5-8	TRBJ2-1	CASSLGAGPSYNEQFF
TRBV12-3/TRBV12-4	TRBJ2-3	CASSPGTDTQYF
TRBV2	TRBJ2-7	CASKLGTANQGQYF
TRBV24-1	TRBJ2-7	CATTLAGRGYEQYF
TRBV27	TRBJ1-1	CASNPRDRGAAEAFF
TRBV13	TRBJ2-7	CASSSTHITGISYEQYF
TRBV4-3	TRBJ2-7	CASSQGLQGAYEQYF
TRBV7-8	TRBJ2-2	CASSLRDWINTGELFF
TRBV28	TRBJ2-7	CASSPQGLADKLYEQYF
TRBV28	TRBJ2-2	CASSDDPPGTGELFF
TRBV4-3	TRBJ1-2	CASSQDFIGGRGYTF
TRBV5-4	TRBJ2-3	CASSPGGGQTLWQYF
TRBV9	TRBJ2-2	CASSPFSGTNTGELFF
TRBV5-1	TRBJ2-7	CASSLKGQGVGEQYF
TRBV28	TRBJ1-1	CASRRSTGYTEAFF
TRBV9	TRBJ1-4	CASSVGPPQINEKLFF
TRBV10-3	TRBJ2-1	CAITDLGLANQFF
TRBV6-5	TRBJ2-1	CASSPGTRYNEQFF
TRBV5-4	TRBJ2-1	CASSKGLPRSYNEQFF